The source of this T cell receptor (beta chain) is a study of cytomegalovirus exposure and HLA in healthy donors. Donors sampled were nominally healthy, though unrecorded immune exposures were likely. The CDR3 has 17 residues. The germline gives CDR1 SGDLS, CDR2 YYNGEE. With V trimmed by 3 bases and J by 1 base, 8 bases remained unmatched. Note on this clone: Its specificity is not known.

Notes on the study in general: Compared with the approximately 680-donor mean, an Asian-associated ancestry cluster reportedly had fewer N-insertions, according to a later analysis. Sequencing likely produced, as an artifact, a cluster of highly shared sequence variants.

60 Vbeta and 13 Jbeta primers were used in PCR. Here immunoSEQ multiplex PCR was the method, and the copy in TCRdb shows in-frame clones only, minus some. The sample consists of 150,000 to 200,000 clones, roughly three quarters of them appearing once. The V and J genes are TRBV9 and TRBJ2-3, with 10 positions matching TRBD2. This clonotype was obtained from a woman aged 40 to 50 in good health and CMV-seropositive. Sequencing input: PBMCs. The CDR3 DNA is TGTGCCAGCAGCGCCACCATAGCGGGGGGCGGCACAGATACGCAGTATTTT. Protein product: CASSATIAGGGTDTQYF.